These 27 T cell receptor beta chains were sequenced from one sample in a study of blood T cells in healthy people across ages. It was with a sample-barcoded 5' primer and a J-beta primer mix that a second PCR of roughly 7 to 12 cycles was run. TCRdb fed the 5' RACE reads into MiXCR, producing one record per CDR3 protein. The repertoire holds about 670,000 distinct CDR3 sequences, more than 45% seen once, with roughly 13% in the top ten. The sequencing input was blood. Receptor source: an elderly woman in good health.

The rearrangement links TRBV15 to TRBJ1-2; D possibly corresponds to TRBD1 (5 bases). Trimming took 6 bases from V and 0 from J, leaving 11 bases between them. This CDR3 region has 14 residues. Germline V gene sequence: CDR1 LNHNV, CDR2 YYDKDF (reference sequence). The CDR3 bases are TGTGCCACCAGGGACGGGGACCCTAACTATGGCTACACCTTC. This gives the protein CATRDGDPNYGYTF.

This clonotype was seen only once. CDR3 bases: TGCAGTGTACAGGGGGTAACAAGTGAGCAGTTCTTC. Protein product: CSVQGVTSEQFF. This chain links TRBV20-1 with TRBJ2-1; 8 bases map to TRBD1. This CDR3 spans 12 amino acids. Germline V lookup: CDR1 DFQATT, CDR2 SNEGSKA (reference sequence). V lost 7 bases, J lost 9 bases, and 8 bases stayed unmatched.

This clonotype was detected a few times. The DNA of the CDR3 is TGCGCCAGCAGCATAGGGCAGGGCGATGGCTACACCTTC. It is translated as CASSIGQGDGYTF. The chain joins TRBV5-1 to TRBJ1-2, with D tentatively TRBD1 (5 bases). Trimming left V 4 bases short and J 6 bases short, with 13 bases between. The CDR3 runs 13 residues. Per the germline V gene, CDR1 is SGHRS and CDR2 is YFSETQ.

The chain joins TRBV12-5 to TRBJ1-6, with D hard to call. Germline loops: CDR1 LGHNT, CDR2 FRNRAP. Trimming cost V 0 bases and J 9 bases, with 15 bases left between them. CDR3 length: 16 residues. For the CDR3, the DNA is TGTGCTAGTGGTTTGGTGGTAGGAGCGGCGGTTTCACCCCTCCACTTT. Residues: CASGLVVGAAVSPLHF.

This clonotype was found many times. The gene calls are TRBV2 and TRBJ2-1, with 11 bases aligning to TRBD2. Germline loops: CDR1 SNHLY, CDR2 FYNNEI. The CDR3 runs 15 residues. Trimming took 7 bases from V and 7 from J; bases not matched to a gene: 9. CDR3 sequence reads: CASTFYSGRENEQFF. The CDR3, as DNA: TGTGCCAGCACCTTCTATAGCGGGAGGGAAAATGAGCAGTTCTTC. Complete variable domain (other parts from reference TRBV2 and TRBJ2-1): EPEVTQTPSHQVTQMGQEVILRCVPISNHLYFYWYRQILGQKVEFLVSFYNNEISEKSEIFDDQFSVERPDGSNFTLKIRSTKLEDSAMYFCASTFYSGRENEQFFGPGTRLTVL.

As to this clonotype: A read error may explain this, as a much larger clone is one base away. V and J are TRBV27 and TRBJ2-7; a possible D gene is TRBD2 (5 bases). The germline V gene has CDR1 MNHEY and CDR2 SMNVEV (reference sequence). With 6 bases removed from V and 0 bases from J, the gap between germline ends came to 12 bases. This CDR3 has 14 amino acids. CDR3 sequence (DNA): TGTGCCAGCAGAAAAGCGGAAGGCTCCTACGAGCAGTACTTC. Encoded protein: CASRKAEGSYEQYF.

Only a few counts were recorded for this clonotype. V and J are TRBV6-5 and TRBJ2-2; 7 nucleotides agree with TRBD1. CDR1 MNHEY and CDR2 SVGAGI come from the germline V gene. CDR3 length: 17 amino acids. V shed 0 bases and J 0 bases; nucleotides not matched to a gene: 4. As DNA, the CDR3 is TGTGCCAGCAGTTACTCGAACCAGGGGGCGAACACCGGGGAGCTGTTTTTT. Translated: CASSYSNQGANTGELFF.

This clonotype was observed a few times. This chain connects TRBV4-3 to TRBJ1-6; no firm D call. CDR1 is LGHNA and CDR2 is YSLEER in the germline V gene. Trimming shortened V by 0 bases and J by 12 bases, and 9 bases separated the two germline ends. The CDR3 spans 13 residues. CDR3 amino acids: CASSQEVTLPLHF. The CDR3 DNA reads TGCGCCAGCAGCCAAGAGGTCACACTACCCCTCCACTTT.

Turning to this clonotype: A read error may be the cause here, since a much bigger clone is one base away. The chain joins TRBV20-1 to TRBJ2-7; 12 nucleotides agree with TRBD2. Germline loops: CDR1 DFQATT, CDR2 SNEGSKA (reference sequence). This CDR3 contains 15 residues. V was clipped by 3 bases and J by 2 bases; unmatched bases: 5. In DNA, the CDR3 is TGCAGTGCTAGGGTTCCTAGCGGGAGGGCCTACGAGCAGTACTTC. It specifies CSARVPSGRAYEQYF.

The chain employs TRBV4-1 and TRBJ1-2; a possible D gene is TRBD1 (5 bases). The CDR3 is made up of 14 amino acids. CDR1 is MGHRA and CDR2 is YSYEKL in the germline V gene. Trimming took off 7 bases at V and 2 bases at J, with 14 bases between the two ends. In DNA form, the CDR3 reads TGCGCCAGCACCGGCATGGGGGGGAACTATGGCTACACCTTC. Its protein is CASTGMGGNYGYTF.

This chain links TRBV29-1 with TRBJ2-1, with 7 positions matching TRBD1. Germline V gene data show CDR1 as SQVTM and CDR2 as ANQGSEA. Trimming took 2 bases from V and 0 from J; bases not matched to a gene: 4. The CDR3 covers 15 residues. The CDR3 region is CSVELRDSSYNEQFF. In DNA, the CDR3 is TGCAGCGTTGAATTGAGGGACAGCTCCTACAATGAGCAGTTCTTC.

The chain links TRBV29-1 to TRBJ2-7, with D possibly matching TRBD1 (5 bases). CDR1 is SQVTM, CDR2 ANQGSEA, per germline. V was pared by 6 bases and J by 4 bases, with 10 bases between. CDR3 length: 11 amino acids. CDR3: CSVQRGYEQYF. DNA of the CDR3: TGCAGCGTACAAAGGGGTTACGAGCAGTACTTC.

J is TRBJ2-4 and V is TRBV12-3 or TRBV12-4; 9 bases are a match to TRBD2. TRBJ2-7 matches the DNA end more closely, so the J call is doubtful. The CDR3 spans 15 residues. The CDR3 sequence is CASSDRTSEAPEQYF. The CDR3 bases are TGTGCCAGCAGCGATCGGACTAGCGAAGCCCCCGAGCAGTACTTC.

The J gene is TRBJ1-5, the V gene TRBV28; no clear D. This CDR3 region has 13 residues. V lost 1 base to trimming and J lost 7 bases, with 8 bases between them. Germline CDR1 MDHEN, CDR2 SYDVKM. The DNA of the CDR3 is TGTGCCAGCAGTTTATTTTCGATACAGCCCCAGCATTTT. Encoded protein: CASSLFSIQPQHF.

This clonotype has at least ten counts. This chain joins TRBV20-1 and TRBJ2-3, with TRBD2 identical over 11 bases. The CDR3 runs to 15 residues. The junction had 13 bases not matched to a gene; V was cut back by 5 bases and J by 9 bases. Germline values: CDR1 DFQATT, CDR2 SNEGSKA (reference sequence). This CDR3 reads CSAGTSGRALDTQYF. CDR3 sequence (DNA): TGCAGTGCTGGCACTAGCGGGAGAGCCCTAGACACGCAGTATTTT.

With regard to this clonotype: It may be a read error: a sequence one base away is much more abundant. The chain uses TRBV28 and TRBJ2-7, with D tentatively TRBD2 (5 bases). The CDR3 has 15 amino acids. V was cut by 3 bases and J by 9 bases, with 21 bases left in between. Germline CDR1 is MDHEN and CDR2 is SYDVKM. Here the CDR3 reads CASSFTGLGDTTQYF. The CDR3 DNA reads as TGTGCCAGCAGTTTTACGGGTCTGGGAGATACCACGCAGTACTTC. Full variable domain (rest looked up from reference TRBV28 and TRBJ2-7): DVKVTQSSRYLVKRTGEKVFLECVQDMDHENMFWYRQDPGLGLRLIYFSYDVKMKEKGDIPEGYSVSREKKERFSLILESASTNQTSMYLCASSFTGLGDTTQYFGPGTRLTVT.

This sequence joins TRBV5-1 and TRBJ2-4; a possible D gene is TRBD2 (7 bases). V was trimmed by 4 bases and J by 13 bases, leaving 30 bases between them. The CDR3 covers 17 residues. CDR1 and CDR2 from the germline V gene are SGHRS and YFSETQ. CDR3 residues: CASSLFYLAEGGNEQYF. The CDR3 DNA is TGCGCCAGCAGCCTTTTTTATCTAGCGGAGGGGGGAAATGAGCAGTACTTC.

The chain combines TRBV20-1 with TRBJ1-4; no reliable D call. Germline CDR1 DFQATT, CDR2 SNEGSKA (reference sequence). Trimming removed 2 bases at V and 4 bases at J, with 8 bases between. CDR3 length equals 13 residues. This chain's CDR3 is CSARSRNNEKLFF. The CDR3 nucleotides read TGCAGTGCTAGATCCCGGAATAATGAAAAACTGTTTTTT.

This clonotype was counted at least ten times. V is TRBV5-1 and J is TRBJ2-5, with D tentatively TRBD1 (5 bases). Trimming pared 4 bases from V and 4 bases from J, leaving 20 bases between. The CDR3 loop spans 16 amino acids. Germline V CDR1 and CDR2: SGHRS, YFSETQ. The DNA for the CDR3 is TGCGCCAGCAGCCTCATGCAGGGTCCGAGCTTAGAGACCCAGTACTTC. It is translated as CASSLMQGPSLETQYF.

In its sample, this clonotype was seen many times. This chain links TRBV9 with TRBJ1-6; D is possibly TRBD1 (5 bases). Germline lookup yields CDR1 SGDLS and CDR2 YYNGEE. Between the trimmed V and J ends, which lost 4 bases and 0 bases, there was a span of 17 bases. This CDR3 has 18 amino acids. CDR3 coding DNA: TGTGCCAGCAGCCCAGACGGGACCCGGAGCTCCTATAATTCACCCCTCCACTTT. Translating it yields CASSPDGTRSSYNSPLHF.

This clonotype was detected a few times. The CDR3 here is CSAMGQGFRRDTEAFF. The CDR3 DNA sequence: TGCAGTGCAATGGGACAGGGGTTCCGGCGGGACACTGAAGCTTTCTTT. J is TRBJ1-1 and V is TRBV20-1; 10 bases are shared with TRBD1. CDR3 size: 16 residues. CDR1 is DFQATT, CDR2 SNEGSKA, per germline (reference sequence). The V gene end was trimmed by 6 bases and the J gene end by 3 bases; junction bases not matched to a gene: 13.

There are many counts of this clonotype. The chain links TRBV24-1 to TRBJ2-3; D might be TRBD2 (6 bases). CDR1 and CDR2 from the germline V gene are KGHDR and SFDVKD. The V end lost 3 bases, the J end lost 3 bases, and 12 bases lay between the germline ends. CDR3 length: 15 amino acids. The CDR3 loop is CATSDAEGRTDTQYF. In DNA form, the CDR3 reads TGTGCCACCAGTGATGCGGAGGGACGGACAGATACGCAGTATTTT.

There are many counts of this clonotype. V and J are TRBV9 and TRBJ2-4; D is unresolved. The CDR3 covers 14 residues. In germline, CDR1 is SGDLS, CDR2 YYNGEE. The V end was cut by 4 bases, the J end by 4 bases, with 12 bases between. DNA for the CDR3: TGTGCCAGCAGCCGTACCGGGCCGAAAAACATTCAGTACTTC. Protein sequence: CASSRTGPKNIQYF. Drawing the rest from reference TRBV9 and TRBJ2-4, the complete variable domain is DSGVTQTPKHLITATGQRVTLRCSPRSGDLSVYWYQQSLDQGLQFLIQYYNGEERAKGNILERFSAQQFPDLHSELNLSSLELGDSALYFCASSRTGPKNIQYFGAGTRLSVL.

This rearrangement joins TRBV27 to TRBJ2-1; 8 nucleotides align to TRBD1. The ends lost 4 bases at V and 2 bases at J; junction bases unmatched: 7. CDR3 length: 16 amino acids. Germline CDR1 is MNHEY and CDR2 is SMNVEV (reference sequence). The CDR3 DNA follows: TGTGCCAGCAGTTCCCCCGGACAGGGTACCTACAATGAGCAGTTCTTC. Amino acids: CASSSPGQGTYNEQFF.

This clonotype was detected a few times. Sequence at one end of the junction differs from germline and may be a read error. This chain connects TRBV30 to TRBJ2-3; D is perhaps TRBD2 (5 bases). Germline-derived CDR1 and CDR2 are GTSNPN and SVGIG (reference sequence). The CDR3 is 12 amino acids. As DNA, the CDR3 is TGTGCCGGGAGTGTGGTGACAGATACGCAGTATTTT. This codes for CAGSVVTDTQYF.

The sample holds one count of this clonotype. The rearrangement links TRBV3-1 to TRBJ1-2; D unresolved. V was shortened by 0 bases and J by 3 bases, with 8 bases between the two germline ends. CDR1 is LGHDT, CDR2 YNNKEL, per germline (reference sequence). The CDR3 length is 14 residues. The CDR3 here is CASSQEGRYYGYTF. The CDR3 bases are TGTGCCAGCAGCCAAGAGGGCAGGTACTATGGCTACACCTTC.

This clonotype occurred a few times. The gene calls are TRBV30 and TRBJ2-1; unclear D gene. The CDR3 runs to 10 residues. Trimming stripped 2 bases from V and 10 bases from J, with 6 bases between. Looked up from germline, CDR1 is GTSNPN and CDR2 is SVGIG (reference sequence). The CDR3 loop is CAWSRREQFF. The CDR3, as DNA: TGTGCCTGGAGTCGCAGGGAGCAGTTCTTC.